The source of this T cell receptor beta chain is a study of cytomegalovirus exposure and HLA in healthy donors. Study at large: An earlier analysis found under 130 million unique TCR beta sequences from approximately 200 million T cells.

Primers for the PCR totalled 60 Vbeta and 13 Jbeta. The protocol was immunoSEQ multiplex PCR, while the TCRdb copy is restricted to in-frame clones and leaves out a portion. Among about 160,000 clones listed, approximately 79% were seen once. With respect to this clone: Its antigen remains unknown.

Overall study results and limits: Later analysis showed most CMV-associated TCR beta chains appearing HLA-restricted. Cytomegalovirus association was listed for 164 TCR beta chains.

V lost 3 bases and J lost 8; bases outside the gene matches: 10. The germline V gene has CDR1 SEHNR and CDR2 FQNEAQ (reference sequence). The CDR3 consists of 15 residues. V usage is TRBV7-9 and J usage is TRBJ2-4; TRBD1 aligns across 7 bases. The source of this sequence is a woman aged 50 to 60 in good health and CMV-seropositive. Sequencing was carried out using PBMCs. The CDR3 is CASSLTGQSEDIQYF. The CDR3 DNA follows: TGTGCCAGCAGCTTGACAGGGCAATCTGAGGACATTCAGTACTTC.